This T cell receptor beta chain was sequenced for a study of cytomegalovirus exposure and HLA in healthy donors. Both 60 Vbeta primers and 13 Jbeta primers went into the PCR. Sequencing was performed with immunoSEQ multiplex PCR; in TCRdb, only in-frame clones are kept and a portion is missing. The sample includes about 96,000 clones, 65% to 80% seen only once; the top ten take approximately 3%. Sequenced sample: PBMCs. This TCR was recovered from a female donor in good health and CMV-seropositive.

CDR3 DNA sequence: TGTGCCAGCTCACCACGTCGGGAGATAGATACGCAGTATTTT. Its protein product is CASSPRREIDTQYF. The gene calls are TRBV18 and TRBJ2-3; D is perhaps TRBD2 (6 bases). Germline V gene sequence: CDR1 KGHSH, CDR2 LQKENI. The CDR3 contains 14 residues. V was clipped by 1 base and J by 5 bases, with 10 bases between them.